This T cell receptor beta chain was captured in a study of metastatic and nonmetastatic thyroid tumors. The CDR3 length is 17 residues. Trimming removed 4 bases from V and 5 bases from J, with 23 bases in between. Germline V gives CDR1 MDHEN, CDR2 SYDVKM. Treatment of any kind had been given to no patient before thyroid surgery. TCRdb reprocessed the PCR reads using MiXCR. Seen here are about 20,000 clones, roughly a third observed once, and the top ten hold around 30%. This clone appeared a few times. The receptor's source is a female donor with papillary thyroid cancer or a benign thyroid nodule (not recorded which). Some clones in this sample may be carry-over from other donors' samples. Sequencing was done on a sample of tumor tissue. The gene calls are TRBV28 and TRBJ2-5; TRBD1 might be the D (5 bases). CDR3 sequence (DNA): TGTGCCAGCAGTTCTTTCGGATTCGGCAGGGTATTGGAGACCCAGTACTTC. This sequence encodes CASSSFGFGRVLETQYF.